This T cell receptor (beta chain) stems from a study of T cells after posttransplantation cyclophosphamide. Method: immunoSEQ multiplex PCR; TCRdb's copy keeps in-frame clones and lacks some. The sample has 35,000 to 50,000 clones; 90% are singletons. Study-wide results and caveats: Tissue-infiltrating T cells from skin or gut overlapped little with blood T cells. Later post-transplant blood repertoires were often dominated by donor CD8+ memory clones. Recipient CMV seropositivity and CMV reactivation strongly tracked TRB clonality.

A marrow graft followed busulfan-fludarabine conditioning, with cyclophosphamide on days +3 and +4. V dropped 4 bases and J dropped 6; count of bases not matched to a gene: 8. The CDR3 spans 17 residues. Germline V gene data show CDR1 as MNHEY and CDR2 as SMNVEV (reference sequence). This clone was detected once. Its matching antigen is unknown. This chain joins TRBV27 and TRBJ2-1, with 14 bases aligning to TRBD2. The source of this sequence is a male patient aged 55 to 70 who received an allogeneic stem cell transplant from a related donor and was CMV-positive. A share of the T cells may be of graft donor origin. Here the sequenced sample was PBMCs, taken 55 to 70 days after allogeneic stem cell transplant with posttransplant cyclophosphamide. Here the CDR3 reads CASSYGTSGGALNEQFF. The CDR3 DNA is TGTGCCAGCAGTTACGGGACTAGCGGGGGTGCCCTCAATGAGCAGTTCTTC.